This record concerns one TCR beta chain sequence. Its antigen is as yet unknown. This sample is drawn from a study of T cell responses to AZD1222 COVID-19 vaccine. Clones were sequenced by immunoSEQ multiplex PCR, and TCRdb holds only the in-frame ones, with some missing. This sample has 120,000 to 150,000 clones, with 88% found just once. Study-level findings and limits: White British ancestry dominated among donors, who included more females, and clonal diversity was possibly underestimated. Nearly half of spike-specific TCRs reportedly target variant regions that are unmutated in the B.1.351 and B.1.1.7 variants. Sampled repertoires all dated from after the peak T cell response. The study found Spike-specific TCR breadth and depth rose after two AZD1222 doses.

The starting material was peripheral blood, obtained 28 days after the second dose of the MenACWY control vaccine. The source of this sequence is an adult who received the MenACWY meningococcal vaccine as a control.

The CDR3, as DNA: TGTGCCAGCAGCTTAGAGGCGGGGACGGCCAATCAGCCCCAGCATTTT. Amino acids: CASSLEAGTANQPQHF. The chain uses TRBV7-6 and TRBJ1-5; possible D gene TRBD1, 5 bases. The CDR3 is 16 residues long. Trimming took off 1 base at V and 3 bases at J, with 13 bases between the two ends. Germline V gene lookup returns CDR1 SGHVS and CDR2 FNYEAQ.